This record concerns one T cell receptor (beta chain) sequence. Its antigen has not been determined. The sample belongs to a study of cytomegalovirus exposure and HLA in healthy donors (dated by TCRdb to the late 2010s). About the investigation overall: In an earlier analysis of roughly 590 of the donors, around 290 Gb of sequence data and 120 million or so unique TCR beta sequences from about 179 million T cells were reported. An early release that covered fewer than 800 HLA-typed donors contained about 300 gigabases of sequencing data and 80 million or so unique TCR sequences. The genetic ancestry cluster associated with self-reported Caucasian donors included 81% of the 398 genotyped donors. The aim of the study was to test whether cataloging public T cell receptors could identify signatures of past pathogen exposure. The T cell repertoires of 670 or so subjects were profiled by immunosequencing and related to cytomegalovirus serostatus. In addition to the first cohort of 666 subjects, a separate validation cohort of 120 different subjects was used. High-throughput TCR immunosequencing, statistical association of individual TCRs with disease status, and machine learning were combined to predict cytomegalovirus infection status. In a later analysis, previously published TCR beta repertoires from about 670 donors were re-analyzed and high-resolution HLA genotyping was added so that TCR occurrence patterns could be studied. Rather than using new phenotypic data, the later analysis identified candidate immune exposures from TCR beta sequences and from how often those sequences occurred across donors. An earlier analysis of some 600 of the donors applied high-throughput TCR beta sequencing to assess whether each TCR beta V gene segment acted as functional or pseudogenic. Donor age, sex, ethnicity and CMV serostatus were compiled alongside the repertoire data. Genome-wide SNP genotypes for about three fifths of the 666 donors were used in a later genetic analysis, which treated that subset as a discovery cohort. Every repertoire in the discovery cohort had been generated on one and the same sequencing platform. HLA typing covered class I and class II loci at four-digit resolution. The number of donors typed differed by locus, with roughly 629-640 for A, B, C, DRB1 and DQB1, roughly 550 for DQA1, about 610 for DPA1, and 472 for DPB1. Several DR-DQ haplotypes were handled as single units for association and clustering because linkage in the cohort was strong. On average, roughly 240,000 unique TCR beta nucleotide sequences were sequenced per donor among more than 350 genotyped donors of the cohort, with roughly 18% of those sequences being non-productive.

The germline V gene gives CDR1 as MNHEY and CDR2 as SVGAGI. V gives up 6 bases and J gives up 6 bases, and the segment between their germline ends measures 10 bases. Including cysteine and phenylalanine, the CDR3 has 12 amino acids. Just CDR3 DNA is preserved here, 36 bases in frame from base 1. The cohort comprised some 680 healthy bone marrow donors. At the time of sampling, every cohort member was nominally healthy, though immune exposures that went unrecorded were likely present. The donor was CMV seropositive and belonged to the group of 250 to 300 seropositive cohort members. Every donor gave a peripheral blood sample, and the peripheral blood mononuclear cells from that sample were used for TCR beta sequencing. Genomic DNA was extracted from the blood cell samples with the Qiagen DNeasy Blood Extraction Kit. The library was made by the immunoSEQ multiplex PCR assay. For the multiplex PCR, a mixture combining 60 forward primers for TCR Vbeta segments and 13 reverse primers for TCR Jbeta segments was used. Amplification of the CDR3 region of rearranged TCR beta genes was performed with a multiplex PCR assay on genomic DNA. The amplified TCR beta libraries were sequenced on the Illumina HiSeq System as 87-base-pair reads. The source study handled its data this way. Across the 600 to 700 repertoires, a later analysis counted some 81 million unique TCR beta chains, around 11 million of which were shared by at least two donors. To remove PCR and sequencing errors, raw reads were error-corrected and collapsed into unique sequences using a nearest-neighbor algorithm that merged closely related sequences. CDR3 sequences were aligned to IMGT reference sequences to assign V, D and J gene segments. For a sequence to be retained, a match of at least six nucleotides to both a V gene segment and a J gene segment was required. Rearrangements were classified as productive when the CDR3 lacked stop codons and remained in frame with V and J, and all other rearrangements were classified as non-productive. CDR3 was defined according to IMGT convention as the region running from the second conserved V-encoded cysteine to the conserved J-encoded phenylalanine. In an earlier analysis of 500 to 650 of the donors, sequences lacking an unambiguous match to a single V gene segment were excluded. In an earlier analysis of several hundred of the donors, V segments were called functional above 56.7% productive rearrangements and were called segregating when the between-donor standard deviation exceeded 5%. A statistical classification framework was built to diagnose cytomegalovirus status from the catalog of TCR beta chain sequences. V and J gene assignment, in a later analysis, came from comparing TCR nucleotide sequences with IMGT/GENE-DB human TR gene sequences. Using the TCRdist pipeline, a later analysis assigned CDR3 sequences along with most-parsimonious VDJ recombination scenarios. A later analysis defined each TCR beta chain by its CDR3 amino acid sequence plus V-gene family, and excluded reads lacking a unique V-gene family. To address suspected cross-contamination and a sequencing artifact, a later analysis removed 592 highly shared, low-generation-probability nucleotide sequences. In a later analysis, a clonal expansion index was calculated for each public chain from normalized within-repertoire ranks of inferred template counts. A later analysis computed generation probabilities with a VDJ recombination model fitted to out-of-frame rearrangements, and checked the results against IGoR. A later analysis scored TCR-TCR, TCR-HLA and TCR-CMV co-occurrence with hypergeometric tests, applying a repertoire-size bias correction to TCR pairs. A later analysis estimated false discovery rates by permuting HLA or CMV assignments 20 times. In a later analysis, co-occurring TCRs were grouped using DBSCAN, with TCRdist sequence similarity added in when clustering inside HLA-allele-positive subsets. For co-occurrence clustering, repertoires with fewer than 30,000 or more than 120,000 public chains were excluded, along with five repertoires with anomalous nucleotide sharing. This is the immuneACCESS table as TCRdb keeps it, with only in-frame sequences that have V and J called. A part of the clones is gone; compared with another copy, unresolved V genes explain less than half, and the rest is unexplained. V and J calls and clone size follow that table, whereas D and trimming were derived from the DNA. The sample's table covers about 87,000 clones. Roughly 14% of the sample is taken by the ten largest.

Findings and caveats that apply to the study as a whole: Several of the top co-occurrence clusters appeared to be linked to parvovirus B19, influenza, CMV and Epstein-Barr virus, according to a later analysis. The study gave a list of over 150 TCR beta chains associated with cytomegalovirus. Strong co-occurrence of HLA alleles, especially DR and DQ, made assigning TCR associations to individual alleles difficult. In a later genetic analysis, fewer N-insertions in productive TCRs were reported among donors in an Asian-associated ancestry cluster than the roughly 700-donor mean. Some IMGT-functional V segments, including TRBV6-2 and TRBV6-3, could not be told apart with the 87-base-pair reads, so those segments were excluded. In a later analysis, the rate of TCR association differed among HLA loci, with DRB1 alleles having the most associated TCRs and HLA-C alleles having the fewest. In a later analysis, HLA-associated TCR beta chains showed more clonal expansion and lower generation probabilities than non-associated chains that were equally common. According to a later analysis, most CMV-associated TCR beta chains appeared to be HLA-restricted, and the HLA associations seemed to be driven largely by CMV exposure. A later analysis associated 16,951 TCR beta sequences with specific HLA alleles at a false discovery rate of 0.05. Most TCR sequences were seen in very few donors, while some public TCRs were found in many individuals. A further reported finding was that TCR beta sequences accurately predicted the HLA-A and HLA-B alleles for most subjects in the first cohort. V-gene and J-gene trimming of TCR beta chains was associated with a missense DCLRE1C variant in a later genetic analysis, and the association was replicated in an independent cohort. In this cohort, only TCR beta chains were sequenced, and detectable features were limited by the absence of alpha or paired-chain data. For the cohort, immune exposure information was limited to CMV serostatus. In both the original and validation cohorts, the classifier was reported to diagnose cytomegalovirus status with high specificity and sensitivity. In vitro tests confirmed that a few of the cytomegalovirus-associated TCR beta chains recognize cytomegalovirus antigens. Presence/absence analyses assumed roughly uniform sequencing depth across donors, an assumption that may not hold. Because counts were too low, seventeen rarely observed V segments, including chromosome 9 orphons, were left out of the earlier analysis of approximately 580 of the donors. The sequencing pipeline was judged likely to have produced a cluster of highly shared sequence variants as a technical artifact. Correlated functional status among segregating V segments might reflect linkage disequilibrium, but an unknown experimental factor could not be ruled out. The authors suggested that the approach could potentially be extended to other disease states and immunological phenotypes. Broadly in line with IMGT annotations, most TCR beta V segments showed up in productive rearrangements about 87% or about 30% of the time in an earlier analysis of 587 of the donors. Because some donors lacked HLA typing at each locus, the association tests relied only on the typed subset.

The sequenced material came from PBMCs. The rearrangement combines TRBV6-5 with TRBJ2-3; no confident D gene assignment can be made. The sequence derives from a middle-aged man in good health and CMV-seropositive. The CDR3 is CASRPASDTQYF. The nucleotide sequence is given as TGTGCCAGCAGGCCCGCGTCGGATACGCAGTATTTT.